This T cell receptor (beta chain) is drawn from a study of T-cell memory formation after mild COVID-19. Turning to the study itself: The study found TCR clusters largely donor specific. Study conclusions and caveats: For contracting clones, CD4+ ones sat mainly in CM and EM, CD8+ in EMRA.

A remark on this clonotype: The antigen remains undetermined.

cDNA libraries for TCR alpha and TCR beta, carrying sample barcodes and UMIs, came from 5'RACE with constant-segment primers. A single record per CDR3 protein comes from TCRdb applying MiXCR to the 5' RACE reads. In the table there are under 200,000 distinct CDR3 sequences, around a third of which are singletons. Germline CDR1 SNHLY, CDR2 FYNNEI. The V gene lost 7 bases and the J gene lost 5 bases, with 8 bases spanning the gap. This CDR3 is built from 11 residues. Sequencing input: PBMCs or a T cell subset sorted from them (not recorded which). The J gene is TRBJ1-1, the V gene TRBV2; D gene ambiguous. The receptor comes from an adult woman who had mild COVID-19 (a few samples of this study predate the infection). Cell type and time point are not known. This CDR3 reads CASKLGTEAFF. The CDR3 nucleotides are TGTGCCAGCAAACTTGGGACTGAAGCTTTCTTT.